Included here is one TCR beta chain sequence, with context. The V end was cut by 5 bases, the J end by 9 bases, with 19 bases between. CDR1 is LNHNV, CDR2 YYDKDF, per germline (reference sequence). This CDR3 has 14 amino acids. Sequencing used immunoSEQ multiplex PCR; TCRdb keeps in-frame clones, though not all of them. The sample lists 100,000 to 150,000 clones; approximately 91% were seen once. These data come from a study of T cell responses to AZD1222 COVID-19 vaccine. This specimen was peripheral blood, taken 28 days after the second AZD1222 dose. The gene calls are TRBV15 and TRBJ1-1; D not resolved. The receptor comes from an adult who received the AZD1222 COVID-19 vaccine. This CDR3 reads CATSVTLVRQKAFF. The CDR3 DNA is TGTGCCACCAGCGTCACCCTGGTTCGTCAGAAAGCTTTCTTT.